These 20 T cell receptor beta chains originate from one sample sequenced in a study of OX40 agonist ivuxolimab in advanced cancers. Using immunoSEQ multiplex PCR, the repertoire was profiled, and TCRdb retains in-frame clones only, with some absent. The sample lists about 70,000 clones, around 90% occurring once. The sequences come from CD4+ or CD8+ T cells sorted from blood, collected in a trial of the OX40 agonist ivuxolimab. The receptors here all came from an adult with an advanced solid tumor such as melanoma, head and neck, liver or kidney cancer.

This clone was detected once. This rearrangement joins TRBV28 to TRBJ1-5; tentative D call: TRBD1 (5 bases). Germline V CDR1 and CDR2: MDHEN, SYDVKM. Trimming pared 6 bases from V and 7 bases from J, leaving 16 bases between. CDR3 length: 14 residues. The CDR3 is CASSPLGVWQPQHF. In DNA, the CDR3 is TGTGCCAGCAGCCCGCTAGGGGTATGGCAGCCCCAGCATTTT.

The genes are TRBV30 and TRBJ1-6, with unresolved D. The CDR3 spans 16 residues. The V end was cut by 3 bases, the J end by 0 bases, with 12 bases between. The germline gives CDR1 GTSNPN, CDR2 SVGIG (reference sequence). CDR3 bases: TGTGCCTGGAGCCCACCGAGGAGCTCCTATAATTCACCCCTCCACTTT. Translation gives CAWSPPRSSYNSPLHF.

The rearrangement joins TRBV6-4 to TRBJ2-5; a weak D match, TRBD1 (5 bases). The germline V and J ends were trimmed by 2 bases and 4 bases, with 8 bases remaining between them. Germline V gives CDR1 MRHNA, CDR2 SNTAGT. CDR3 length: 13 amino acids. The CDR3 DNA follows: TGTGCCAGCAGTGACCAGGGCGGAGAGACCCAGTACTTC. It is translated as CASSDQGGETQYF.

The rearrangement links TRBV10-3 to TRBJ1-2; 10 bases are a match to TRBD1. Germline V lookup: CDR1 ENHRY, CDR2 SYGVKD. The CDR3 has 16 amino acids. V lost 0 bases and J lost 2; bases outside the gene matches: 3. The CDR3 DNA reads as TGTGCCATCAGTGAGTCGGGACAGGGGAAGAACTATGGCTACACCTTC. Amino acid sequence: CAISESGQGKNYGYTF.

J is TRBJ2-1 and V is TRBV20-1, with D unresolved. Germline values: CDR1 DFQATT, CDR2 SNEGSKA (reference sequence). Trimming shortened V by 4 bases and J by 5 bases, and 3 bases separated the two germline ends. This CDR3 has 10 amino acids. DNA for the CDR3: TGCAGTGCTATAAACAATGAGCAGTTCTTC. The encoded protein is CSAINNEQFF.

The genes are TRBV6-5 and TRBJ2-5, with TRBD2 identical over 8 bases. V lost 6 bases and J lost 5; bases outside the gene matches: 8. The CDR3 is made up of 14 amino acids. Germline lookup yields CDR1 MNHEY and CDR2 SVGAGI. This CDR3 reads CASSDHERGETQYF. CDR3 in DNA: TGTGCCAGCAGCGACCACGAGCGGGGGGAGACCCAGTACTTC.

The chain has TRBV19 and TRBJ2-7; 9 bases agree with TRBD2. Trimming at V came to 6 bases and at J to 2 bases, leaving 8 bases not matched to a gene. Germline lookup yields CDR1 LNHDA and CDR2 SQIVND (reference sequence). The CDR3 is made up of 15 amino acids. The CDR3 DNA reads TGTGCCAGTAGCACTTACGGCGGGGGGGCCTACGAGCAGTACTTC. This sequence encodes CASSTYGGGAYEQYF.

The rearrangement joins TRBV11-2 to TRBJ2-1, with 7 bases fitting TRBD2. After removal of 1 base from V and 3 bases from J, the junction contained 3 bases not matched to a gene. CDR3 length: 15 residues. Germline V gives CDR1 SGHAT, CDR2 FQNNGV. The CDR3 DNA follows: TGTGCCAGCAGCTTAGCGAAGCGGGGCTACAATGAGCAGTTCTTC. Its translation is CASSLAKRGYNEQFF.

The gene calls are TRBV7-8 and TRBJ2-7; 7 nucleotides line up with TRBD1. This CDR3 has 16 amino acids. With V trimmed by 5 bases and J by 0 bases, 10 bases remained unmatched. The V gene's germline CDR1 is SGHVS and CDR2 FQNEAQ. The CDR3 sequence is CASSPTDRVSSYEQYF. In DNA form, the CDR3 reads TGTGCCAGCAGCCCGACCGACAGGGTAAGCTCCTACGAGCAGTACTTC.

The rearrangement uses TRBV6-5 and TRBJ1-4; D is unresolved. Germline values: CDR1 MNHEY, CDR2 SVGAGI. V was pared by 0 bases and J by 7 bases, with 12 bases between. CDR3 length: 15 amino acids. The DNA of the CDR3 is TGTGCCAGCAGTTACTCCGGAGCGAGAAGTGAAAAACTGTTTTTT. It translates to CASSYSGARSEKLFF.

V and J are TRBV6-1 and TRBJ1-5; D ambiguous. Trimming removed 2 bases from V and 4 bases from J, with 15 bases in between. This CDR3 is 16 amino acids long. Germline V gene data show CDR1 as MNHNS and CDR2 as SASEGT. The CDR3 DNA sequence: TGTGCCAGCAGTGAATCCGGGAATTGGCAAAATCAGCCCCAGCATTTT. It specifies CASSESGNWQNQPQHF.

The rearrangement joins TRBV7-9 to TRBJ1-6; TRBD1 agrees at 7 bases. Trimming took 5 bases from V and 6 from J; bases not matched to a gene: 4. The germline V gene encodes CDR1 SEHNR and CDR2 FQNEAQ (reference sequence). The CDR3 has 14 amino acids. This chain's CDR3 is CASSLGTANSPLHF. Here the CDR3 DNA reads TGTGCCAGCAGCCTGGGGACAGCTAATTCACCCCTCCACTTT.

The V call is TRBV9, the J call TRBJ2-1, with unresolved D. V gave up 3 bases and J gave up 0 bases, with 7 bases separating them. The germline gives CDR1 SGDLS, CDR2 YYNGEE. There are 14 residues in the CDR3. The CDR3, as DNA: TGTGCCAGCAGCGCCCCCGGCTCCTACAATGAGCAGTTCTTC. This translates into CASSAPGSYNEQFF.

The chain links TRBV2 to TRBJ2-4; 10 positions agree with TRBD1. Unmatched junction bases numbered 9, after V lost 6 bases and J lost 1 base. CDR1 is SNHLY, CDR2 FYNNEI, per germline. This CDR3 has 17 amino acids. This CDR3 reads CASRVPGQGLAKNIQYF. CDR3 coding DNA: TGTGCCAGCAGAGTCCCGGGACAGGGGCTTGCCAAAAACATTCAGTACTTC.

This rearrangement joins TRBV7-2 to TRBJ1-2, with D unclear. Between the trimmed V and J ends, which lost 0 bases and 3 bases, there was a span of 14 bases. Germline V lookup: CDR1 SGHTA, CDR2 FQGNSA. The CDR3 has 16 amino acids. CDR3 nucleotides: TGTGCCAGCAGCTTAGCCTTTAGGTCAGGAGACTATGGCTACACCTTC. Protein product: CASSLAFRSGDYGYTF.

This chain connects TRBV18 to TRBJ2-2, with 14 bases aligning to TRBD2. The ends lost 0 bases at V and 0 bases at J; junction bases unmatched: 3. CDR3 length equals 19 residues. CDR1 KGHSH and CDR2 LQKENI come from the germline V gene. As DNA, the CDR3 is TGTGCCAGCTCACCACCGGGACTAGCGGGGGCCTCGAACACCGGGGAGCTGTTTTTT. It encodes CASSPPGLAGASNTGELFF. The full variable domain, in which reference TRBV18 and TRBJ2-2 provide the parts outside the CDR3, is NAGVMQNPRHLVRRRGQEARLRCSPMKGHSHVYWYRQLPEEGLKFMVYLQKENIIDESGMPKERFSAEFPKEGPSILRIQQVVRGDSAAYFCASSPPGLAGASNTGELFFGEGSRLTVL.

This chain links TRBV7-2 with TRBJ1-6; 9 positions agree with TRBD1. CDR1 is SGHTA, CDR2 FQGNSA, per germline. CDR3 length equals 14 residues. With 5 bases clipped from V and 6 bases from J, the junction kept 2 bases outside the gene matches. The CDR3 sequence is CASSEGQGNSPLHF. The CDR3 nucleotides are TGTGCCAGCAGCGAGGGACAGGGTAATTCACCCCTCCACTTT.

This clone was counted a few times. The chain joins TRBV4-1 to TRBJ2-1; 10 bases map to TRBD2. The junction had 3 bases not matched to a gene; V was cut back by 4 bases and J by 0 bases. CDR1 MGHRA and CDR2 YSYEKL come from the germline V gene. This CDR3 has 16 residues. CDR3 residues: CASSRRTSGSYNEQFF. The CDR3 nucleotides are TGCGCCAGCAGCCGACGGACTAGCGGCTCCTACAATGAGCAGTTCTTC.

This clone was recorded once. The CDR3 DNA sequence: TGCGCCAGCAGCTATGGACTAGCGGGGGCCCCCACTAACACCGGGGAGCTGTTTTTT. Protein: CASSYGLAGAPTNTGELFF. This chain links TRBV5-1 with TRBJ2-2, with 13 bases that match TRBD2. V lost 3 bases, J lost 2 bases, and 10 bases stayed unmatched. Germline V gene sequence: CDR1 SGHRS, CDR2 YFSETQ. The CDR3 sequence is 19 residues long.

V usage is TRBV2 and J usage is TRBJ2-7; no firm D call. The CDR3 runs 14 residues. Trimming removed 4 bases at V and 3 bases at J, with 13 bases between. Germline CDR1 is SNHLY and CDR2 is FYNNEI. CDR3 nucleotide sequence: TGTGCCAGCAGTGGATCCAACAGAATCTACGAGCAGTACTTC. Protein: CASSGSNRIYEQYF. The variable domain in full, completed from reference TRBV2 and TRBJ2-7, reads EPEVTQTPSHQVTQMGQEVILRCVPISNHLYFYWYRQILGQKVEFLVSFYNNEISEKSEIFDDQFSVERPDGSNFTLKIRSTKLEDSAMYFCASSGSNRIYEQYFGPGTRLTVT.